This T cell receptor beta chain is drawn from a study of blood T cell repertoires in COVID-19. The wider study: Acute and convalescent COVID-19 specimens originated in the United States, Italy and Spain. T cells, B-cell-depleted T cells, or PBMCs supplied cDNA or gDNA.

The CDR3 has 15 amino acids. V lost 5 bases to trimming and J lost 0 bases, with 10 bases between them. Germline V gene data show CDR1 as MDHEN and CDR2 as SYDVKM. Per the study methods: Estimation of nucleated cell counts was performed using reference gene primer amplification. Here immunoSEQ multiplex PCR was the method, and the copy in TCRdb shows in-frame clones only, minus some. V, J and clone size reflect that table, while D and trimming were determined from the DNA. The top ten hold about 38% of the sample, which has under 85,000 clones, about 84% seen once. The TCR was taken from a human donor in a cohort sampled during active COVID-19. The sequenced sample consisted of peripheral blood. The chain combines TRBV28 with TRBJ1-4, with TRBD1 as a possible D gene (5 bases). CDR3 coding DNA: TGTGCCAGCAGTGACCTCAGGGCAACTAATGAAAAACTGTTTTTT. It codes for CASSDLRATNEKLFF.